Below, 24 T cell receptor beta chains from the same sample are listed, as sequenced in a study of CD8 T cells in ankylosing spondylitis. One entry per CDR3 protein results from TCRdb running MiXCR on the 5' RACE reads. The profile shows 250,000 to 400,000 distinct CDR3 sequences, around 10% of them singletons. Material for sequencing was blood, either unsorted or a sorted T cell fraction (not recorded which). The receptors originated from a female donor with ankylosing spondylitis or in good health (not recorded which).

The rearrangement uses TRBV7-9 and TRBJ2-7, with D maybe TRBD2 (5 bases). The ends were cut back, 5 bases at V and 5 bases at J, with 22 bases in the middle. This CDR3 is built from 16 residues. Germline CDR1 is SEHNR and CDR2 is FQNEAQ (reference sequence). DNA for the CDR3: TGTGCCAGCAGCCCCCCTGACCGGGATGTTAGGCACGAGCAGTACTTC. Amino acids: CASSPPDRDVRHEQYF.

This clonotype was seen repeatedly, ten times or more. CDR3 sequence reads: CASSVYEGPQETQYF. For the CDR3, the DNA is TGTGCCAGCAGCGTATATGAGGGGCCACAAGAGACCCAGTACTTC. The J gene is TRBJ2-5, the V gene TRBV9; D may match TRBD1 or TRBD2 (5 bases each). Germline CDR1 and CDR2: SGDLS and YYNGEE. There are 15 residues in the CDR3. The V end was cut by 1 base, the J end by 2 bases, with 12 bases between.

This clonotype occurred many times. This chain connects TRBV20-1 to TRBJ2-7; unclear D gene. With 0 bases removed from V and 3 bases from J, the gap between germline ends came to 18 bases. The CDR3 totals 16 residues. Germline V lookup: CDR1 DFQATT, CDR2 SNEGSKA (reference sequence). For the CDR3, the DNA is TGCAGTGCTAGAGATATTAAAGGCGGAAACTTCTACGAGCAGTACTTC. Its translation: CSARDIKGGNFYEQYF.

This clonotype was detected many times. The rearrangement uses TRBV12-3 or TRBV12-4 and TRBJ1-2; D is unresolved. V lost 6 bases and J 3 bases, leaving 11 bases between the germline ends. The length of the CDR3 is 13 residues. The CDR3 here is CASSGLGDYGYTF. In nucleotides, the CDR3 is TGTGCCAGCAGCGGACTTGGCGACTATGGCTACACCTTC.

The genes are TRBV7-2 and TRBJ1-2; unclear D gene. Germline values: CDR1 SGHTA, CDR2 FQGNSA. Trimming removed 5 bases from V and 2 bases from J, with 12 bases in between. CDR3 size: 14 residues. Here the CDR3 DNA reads TGTGCCAGCAGCGCGAGCAGAGAGAACTATGGCTACACCTTC. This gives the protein CASSASRENYGYTF.

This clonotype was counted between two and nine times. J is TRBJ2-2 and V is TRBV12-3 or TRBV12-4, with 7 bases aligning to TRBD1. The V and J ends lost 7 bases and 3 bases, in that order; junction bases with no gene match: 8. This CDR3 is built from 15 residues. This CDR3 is CASTQDRPYTGELFF. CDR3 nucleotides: TGTGCCAGCACCCAGGACAGGCCCTACACCGGGGAGCTGTTTTTT.

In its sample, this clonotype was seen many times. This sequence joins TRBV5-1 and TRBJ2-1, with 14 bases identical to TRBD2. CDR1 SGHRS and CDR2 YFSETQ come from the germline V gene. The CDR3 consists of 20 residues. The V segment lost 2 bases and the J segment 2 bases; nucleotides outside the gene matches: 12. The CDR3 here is CASSFTGLAGGRDTYNEQFF. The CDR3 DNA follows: TGCGCCAGCAGCTTCACCGGACTAGCGGGAGGTAGAGACACCTACAATGAGCAGTTCTTC.

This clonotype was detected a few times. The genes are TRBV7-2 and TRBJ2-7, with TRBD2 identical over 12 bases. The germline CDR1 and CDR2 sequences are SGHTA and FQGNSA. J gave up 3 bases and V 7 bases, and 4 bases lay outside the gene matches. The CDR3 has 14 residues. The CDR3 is CASTAGLAGYEQYF. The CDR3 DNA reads TGTGCCAGCACCGCGGGACTAGCGGGCTACGAGCAGTACTTC.

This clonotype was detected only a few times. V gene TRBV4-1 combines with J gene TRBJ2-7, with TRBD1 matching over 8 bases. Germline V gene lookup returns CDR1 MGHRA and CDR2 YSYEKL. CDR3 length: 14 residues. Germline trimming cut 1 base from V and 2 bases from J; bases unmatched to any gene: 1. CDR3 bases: TGCGCCAGCAGCCAAGGGGACAGGACCTACGAGCAGTACTTC. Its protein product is CASSQGDRTYEQYF.

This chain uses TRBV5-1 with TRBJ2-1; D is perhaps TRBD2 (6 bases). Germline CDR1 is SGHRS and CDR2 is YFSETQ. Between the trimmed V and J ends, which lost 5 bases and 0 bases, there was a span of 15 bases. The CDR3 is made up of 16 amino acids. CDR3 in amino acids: CASSSEGGISYNEQFF. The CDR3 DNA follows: TGCGCCAGCAGTTCTGAGGGCGGGATCTCCTACAATGAGCAGTTCTTC. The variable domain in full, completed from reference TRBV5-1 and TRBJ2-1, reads KAGVTQTPRYLIKTRGQQVTLSCSPISGHRSVSWYQQTPGQGLQFLFEYFSETQRNKGNFPGRFSGRQFSNSRSEMNVSTLELGDSALYLCASSSEGGISYNEQFFGPGTRLTVL.

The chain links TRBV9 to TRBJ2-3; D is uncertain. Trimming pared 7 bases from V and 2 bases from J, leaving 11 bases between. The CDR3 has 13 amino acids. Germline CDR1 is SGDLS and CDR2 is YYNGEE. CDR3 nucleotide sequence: TGTGCCAGCGGCGGAACCTACACAGATACGCAGTATTTT. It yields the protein CASGGTYTDTQYF.

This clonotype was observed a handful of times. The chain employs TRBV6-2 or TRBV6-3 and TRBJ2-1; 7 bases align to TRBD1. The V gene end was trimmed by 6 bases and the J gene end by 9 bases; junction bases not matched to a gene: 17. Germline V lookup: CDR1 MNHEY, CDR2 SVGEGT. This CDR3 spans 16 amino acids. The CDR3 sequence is CASRIFTGTALGEQFF. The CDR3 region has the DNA TGTGCCAGCAGGATCTTTACCGGGACAGCTCTCGGTGAGCAGTTCTTC.

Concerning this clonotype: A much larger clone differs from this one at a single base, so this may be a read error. The DNA for the CDR3 is TGCGGTGCTGCGGCGGGCTCGTCCTACAATGAGCAGTTCTTC. It codes for CGAAAGSSYNEQFF. This rearrangement joins TRBV20-1 to TRBJ2-1; a weak D match, TRBD2 (5 bases). This CDR3 comprises 14 residues. Germline CDR1 is DFQATT and CDR2 is SNEGSKA (reference sequence).

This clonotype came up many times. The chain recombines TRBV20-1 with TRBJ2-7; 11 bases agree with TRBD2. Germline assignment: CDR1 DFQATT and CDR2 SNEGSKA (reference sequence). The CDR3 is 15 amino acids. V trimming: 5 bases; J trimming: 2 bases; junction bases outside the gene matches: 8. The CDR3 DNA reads TGCAGTGCTTCGAGACCTAGCGGGAGGACCTACGAGCAGTACTTC. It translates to CSASRPSGRTYEQYF.

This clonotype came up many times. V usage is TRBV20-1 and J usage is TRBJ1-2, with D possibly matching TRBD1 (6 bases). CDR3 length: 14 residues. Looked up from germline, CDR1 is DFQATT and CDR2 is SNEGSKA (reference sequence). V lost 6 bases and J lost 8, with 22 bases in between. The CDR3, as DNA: TGCAGTGCAAATCTAGGGGGAAGGTTTGGCGGCTACACCTTC. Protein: CSANLGGRFGGYTF.

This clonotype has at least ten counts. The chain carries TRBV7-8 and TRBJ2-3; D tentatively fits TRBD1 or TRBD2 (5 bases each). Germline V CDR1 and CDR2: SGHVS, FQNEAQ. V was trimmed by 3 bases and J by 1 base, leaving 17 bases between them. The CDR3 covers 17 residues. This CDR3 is CASSFLSGRGGTDTQYF. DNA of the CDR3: TGTGCCAGCAGCTTCTTATCGGGGCGAGGGGGCACAGATACGCAGTATTTT. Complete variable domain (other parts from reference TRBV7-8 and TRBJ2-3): GAGVSQSPRYKVAKRGQDVALRCDPISGHVSLFWYQQALGQGPEFLTYFQNEAQLDKSGLPSDRFFAERPEGSVSTLKIQRTQQEDSAVYLCASSFLSGRGGTDTQYFGPGTRLTVL.

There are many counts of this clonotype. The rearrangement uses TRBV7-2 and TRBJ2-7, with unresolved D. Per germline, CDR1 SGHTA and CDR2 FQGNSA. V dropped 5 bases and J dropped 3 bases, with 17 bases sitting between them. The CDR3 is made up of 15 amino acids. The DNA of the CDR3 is TGTGCCAGCAGCCAAGGCCCGGGCCAAATCTACGAGCAGTACTTC. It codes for CASSQGPGQIYEQYF.

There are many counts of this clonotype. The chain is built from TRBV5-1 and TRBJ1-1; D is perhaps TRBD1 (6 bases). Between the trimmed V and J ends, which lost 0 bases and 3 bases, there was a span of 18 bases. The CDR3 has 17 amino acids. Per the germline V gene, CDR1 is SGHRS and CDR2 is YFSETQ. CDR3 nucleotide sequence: TGCGCCAGCAGCTTGGCCATCGGGGGCCGAGGCTACACTGAAGCTTTCTTT. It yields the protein CASSLAIGGRGYTEAFF.

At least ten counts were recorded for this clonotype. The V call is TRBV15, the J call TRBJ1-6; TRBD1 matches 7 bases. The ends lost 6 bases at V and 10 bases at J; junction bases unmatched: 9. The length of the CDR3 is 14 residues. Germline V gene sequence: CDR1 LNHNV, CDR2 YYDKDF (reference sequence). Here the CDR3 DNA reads TGTGCCACCAGTTCCGGACAGGCTCTGTCACCCCTCCACTTT. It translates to CATSSGQALSPLHF.

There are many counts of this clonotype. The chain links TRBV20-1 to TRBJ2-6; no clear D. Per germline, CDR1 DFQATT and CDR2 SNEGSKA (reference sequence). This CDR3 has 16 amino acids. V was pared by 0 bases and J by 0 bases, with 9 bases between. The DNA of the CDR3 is TGCAGTGCTAGAGATCACTCTAGCTCTGGGGCCAACGTCCTGACTTTC. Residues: CSARDHSSSGANVLTF.

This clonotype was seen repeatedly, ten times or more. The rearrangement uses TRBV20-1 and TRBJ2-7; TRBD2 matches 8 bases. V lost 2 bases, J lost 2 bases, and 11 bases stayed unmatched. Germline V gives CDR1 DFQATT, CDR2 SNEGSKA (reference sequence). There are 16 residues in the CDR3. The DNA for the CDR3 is TGCAGTGCTAGACCCCGGGAGCGGGGGTTCACCTACGAGCAGTACTTC. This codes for CSARPRERGFTYEQYF.

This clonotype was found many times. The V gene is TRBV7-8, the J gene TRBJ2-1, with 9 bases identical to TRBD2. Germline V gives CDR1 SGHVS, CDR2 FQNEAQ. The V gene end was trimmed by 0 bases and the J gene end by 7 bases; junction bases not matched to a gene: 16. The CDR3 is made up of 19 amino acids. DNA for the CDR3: TGTGCCAGCAGCTTAGCGCGGTTGGCTAGCGGGATTTTTTCGAATGAGCAGTTCTTC. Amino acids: CASSLARLASGIFSNEQFF.

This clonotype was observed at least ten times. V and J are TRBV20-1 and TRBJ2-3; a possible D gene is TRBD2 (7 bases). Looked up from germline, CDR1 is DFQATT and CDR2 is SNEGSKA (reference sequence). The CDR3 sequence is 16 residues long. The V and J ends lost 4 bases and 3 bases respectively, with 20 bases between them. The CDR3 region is CSATLPKGGRTDTQYF. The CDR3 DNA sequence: TGCAGTGCTACTCTCCCCAAGGGGGGGCGGACAGATACGCAGTATTTT.

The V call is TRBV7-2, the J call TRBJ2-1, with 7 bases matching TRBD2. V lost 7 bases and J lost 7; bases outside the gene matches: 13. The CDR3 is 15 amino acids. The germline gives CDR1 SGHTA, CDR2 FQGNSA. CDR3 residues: CASTRGSGFNNEQFF. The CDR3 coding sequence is TGTGCCAGCACCCGAGGTAGCGGGTTTAATAATGAGCAGTTCTTC.